This TCR beta chain was sequenced for a study of T cells after yellow fever vaccination. Study-level points and caveats: Contamination of FACS-sorted repertoires by abundant clonotypes from the bulk population could occur.

The length of the CDR3 is 15 residues. V was shortened by 0 bases and J by 5 bases, with 14 bases between the two germline ends. The germline CDR1 and CDR2 sequences are MGHRA and YSYEKL. They built TCR cDNA with 5'RACE template switching, a step that put in a universal primer site and UMIs. Each CDR3 protein gets one entry after TCRdb re-called the 5' RACE reads with MiXCR. Among 20,000 to 25,000 distinct CDR3 sequences, roughly 5.5% were seen once, and the ten largest hold approximately 20%. This clonotype appeared many times. This TCR came from a man aged 18 to 30 who received the YFV17D yellow fever vaccine. This chain links TRBV4-1 with TRBJ2-7; weak D call: TRBD1 (7 bases). The sequencing here drew on PBMCs, either bulk or a sorted T-cell subset (CD4+, CD8+, memory, or dextramer-sorted; not recorded which), taken around 45 days after the first yellow fever vaccination. This chain's CDR3 is CASSQEEGARNEQYF. For the CDR3, the DNA is TGCGCCAGCAGCCAAGAGGAGGGGGCGAGGAACGAGCAGTACTTC.